Presented here are 24 T cell receptor beta chains from one specimen sequenced in a study of blood T cell repertoires in COVID-19 (dated by TCRdb to about 2020). Receptors were amplified or captured by the immunoSEQ multiplex PCR assay. TCRdb carries this immuneACCESS record with in-frame sequences only. Its versions omit some clonotypes, under half of them owing to an unresolved V gene in the studies checked, with the rest unexplained. A total of fewer than 200,000 clones appear in this sample, about 85% of them only once. About 3% of the sample comes from the top ten. The sample comprised peripheral blood. The receptors were gathered from a human donor with acute or convalescent COVID-19. The donor label of this sample is uncertain.

This clone has only one observation. J is TRBJ1-1 and V is TRBV30; D call uncertain. This CDR3 comprises 12 residues. V was cut by 2 bases and J by 3 bases, with 7 bases left in between. Germline CDR1 GTSNPN, CDR2 SVGIG (reference sequence). CDR3 coding DNA: TGTGCCTGGAGTAGAGGGTACACTGAAGCTTTCTTT. Amino acid sequence: CAWSRGYTEAFF.

This clone was seen only once. The V gene is TRBV3-1 (or the pseudogene TRBV3-2), the J gene TRBJ2-2; 8 bases agree with TRBD2. Losses at the gene ends were 2 bases for V and 6 bases for J; bases not matched to a gene: 5. The germline CDR1 and CDR2 sequences are LGHDT and YNNKEL (reference sequence). CDR3 length: 15 amino acids. The DNA of the CDR3 is TGTGCCAGCAGCCAACGGGGACTAGGACCCGGGGAGCTGTTTTTT. This codes for CASSQRGLGPGELFF.

V gene TRBV5-8 combines with J gene TRBJ1-3, with 7 bases aligning to TRBD1. This CDR3 spans 15 amino acids. The germline gives CDR1 SGHTS, CDR2 YDEGEE. With 3 bases clipped from V and 4 bases from J, the junction kept 7 bases outside the gene matches. DNA for the CDR3: TGTGCCAGCAGCTCCGGGACAGCAGGGGGAAACACCATATATTTT. Its protein product is CASSSGTAGGNTIYF.

This sequence joins TRBV6-5 and TRBJ1-5; D gene ambiguous. V was clipped by 4 bases and J by 0 bases, with 10 bases between them. The CDR3 consists of 15 residues. The germline gives CDR1 MNHEY, CDR2 SVGAGI. The CDR3 sequence is CASSSGRHSNQPQHF. In nucleotides, the CDR3 is TGTGCCAGCAGTTCTGGCCGACATAGCAATCAGCCCCAGCATTTT.

This clone was observed a few times. V gene TRBV15 combines with J gene TRBJ2-2; D might be TRBD1 (5 bases). This CDR3 is built from 14 residues. Germline loops: CDR1 LNHNV, CDR2 YYDKDF (reference sequence). Between the trimmed V and J ends, which lost 3 bases and 4 bases, there was a span of 9 bases. The CDR3 loop reads CATSRGRGTGELFF. The CDR3 DNA reads TGTGCCACCAGCAGGGGGCGAGGCACCGGGGAGCTGTTTTTT. The full variable domain, with the rest looked up from reference TRBV15 and TRBJ2-2, is DAMVIQNPRYQVTQFGKPVTLSCSQTLNHNVMYWYQQKSSQAPKLLFHYYDKDFNNEADTPDNFQSRRPNTSFCFLDIRSPGLGDTAMYLCATSRGRGTGELFFGEGSRLTVL.

This chain links TRBV7-2 with TRBJ1-4, with TRBD1 matching over 10 bases. The V segment lost 5 bases and the J segment 6 bases; nucleotides outside the gene matches: 6. Germline V gene lookup returns CDR1 SGHTA and CDR2 FQGNSA. The CDR3 is 15 residues long. The CDR3 reads CASSPPGQGYEKLFF. CDR3 bases: TGTGCCAGCAGCCCTCCGGGACAGGGGTATGAAAAACTGTTTTTT.

The J gene is TRBJ1-2, the V gene TRBV27; the D gene is possibly TRBD1 (5 bases). Trimming removed 5 bases from V and 6 bases from J, with 16 bases in between. The CDR3 is 14 residues long. CDR1 MNHEY and CDR2 SMNVEV come from the germline V gene (reference sequence). In DNA, the CDR3 is TGTGCCAGCAGTCCCCGGCTGGGGCGAGATGGCTACACCTTC. This codes for CASSPRLGRDGYTF.

This chain uses TRBV11-2 with TRBJ1-1, with TRBD1 matching over 8 bases. The CDR3 loop spans 15 amino acids. With V trimmed by 5 bases and J by 1 base, 6 bases remained unmatched. Germline-derived CDR1 and CDR2 are SGHAT and FQNNGV. Written as DNA, the CDR3 is TGTGCCAGCAGCCCTATGACAGGGGCGAACACTGAAGCTTTCTTT. Translation gives CASSPMTGANTEAFF.

The genes are TRBV27 and TRBJ2-7; TRBD2 agrees at 10 bases. The CDR3 length is 16 residues. CDR1 is MNHEY, CDR2 SMNVEV, per germline (reference sequence). The junction had 7 bases not matched to a gene; V was cut back by 0 bases and J by 5 bases. Here the CDR3 reads CASSLSPSGGIHEQYF. CDR3 nucleotides: TGTGCCAGCAGTTTATCGCCTAGCGGGGGTATCCACGAGCAGTACTTC.

The V call is TRBV2, the J call TRBJ1-2; D is unclear. V gave up 5 bases and J gave up 4 bases, with 17 bases separating them. This CDR3 spans 15 amino acids. The V gene's germline CDR1 is SNHLY and CDR2 FYNNEI. In DNA form, the CDR3 reads TGTGCCAGCAGTCTAACACTGGACTGGGGCTATGGCTACACCTTC. It specifies CASSLTLDWGYGYTF.

V and J are TRBV7-6 and TRBJ2-1; D perhaps matches TRBD2 (6 bases). With 1 base removed from V and 0 bases from J, the gap between germline ends came to 7 bases. The CDR3 contains 15 residues. Germline V gives CDR1 SGHVS, CDR2 FNYEAQ. Here the CDR3 DNA reads TGTGCCAGCAGCTTAGACGGGGGCTCCTACAATGAGCAGTTCTTC. Protein sequence: CASSLDGGSYNEQFF.

This chain joins TRBV28 and TRBJ1-3, with TRBD1 matching over 7 bases. J lost 1 base, V lost 5 bases, and 2 bases had no gene match. Germline V gene sequence: CDR1 MDHEN, CDR2 SYDVKM. The CDR3 consists of 14 residues. The CDR3 DNA reads TGTGCCAGCAGTGCAGGGGGGTCTGGAAACACCATATATTTT. Its translation is CASSAGGSGNTIYF.

Regarding this clone: One end of the junction does not line up with germline, which may come from a read error. The gene calls are TRBV11-2 and TRBJ1-2; 7 nucleotides line up with TRBD1. The germline CDR1 and CDR2 sequences are SGHAT and FQNNGV. This CDR3 is 11 amino acids long. The CDR3 DNA reads as TGTGCCAGCAGCTCCCCACAGGGGCAGGGATTC. It yields the protein CASSSPQGQGF.

This clone occurred once. The chain has TRBV19 and TRBJ1-1; TRBD1 aligns across 8 bases. The CDR3 loop spans 14 amino acids. Germline values: CDR1 LNHDA, CDR2 SQIVND (reference sequence). The ends lost 5 bases at V and 6 bases at J; junction bases unmatched: 8. The CDR3, as DNA: TGTGCCAGTAGTCTTCTCAGGGGGCCGGCTGAAGCTTTCTTT. As protein: CASSLLRGPAEAFF.

Here the CDR3 DNA reads TGCGCCAGCAGCTTGTCCCCAGGAGGGCCCTACGAGCAGTACTTC. It codes for CASSLSPGGPYEQYF. This chain links TRBV5-1 with TRBJ2-7; tentative D call: TRBD2 (6 bases). V was cut by 1 base and J by 2 bases, with 13 bases left in between. The CDR3 length is 15 residues. Germline V gene sequence: CDR1 SGHRS, CDR2 YFSETQ.

J is TRBJ2-5 and V is TRBV5-1; TRBD1 matches 8 bases. This CDR3 comprises 15 residues. Unmatched junction bases numbered 5, after V lost 4 bases and J lost 0 bases. Germline CDR1 SGHRS, CDR2 YFSETQ. In DNA, the CDR3 is TGCGCCAGCAGCAAGACAGGGGATAACCAAGAGACCCAGTACTTC. Translated: CASSKTGDNQETQYF.

The chain joins TRBV6-2 or TRBV6-3 to TRBJ2-1; 15 bases are shared with TRBD2. Trimming took 0 bases from V and 10 from J; bases not matched to a gene: 4. The CDR3 has 16 amino acids. Germline CDR1 is MNHEY and CDR2 is SVGEGT. The CDR3 sequence: CASSYSGLAGGGEQFF. CDR3 nucleotide sequence: TGTGCCAGCAGTTACTCGGGACTAGCGGGGGGCGGGGAGCAGTTCTTC.

The CDR3 nucleotides are TGTGCCAGCAGCCAAACTCTAGCGGTCCGAATTGAAGAGACCCAGTACTTC. Protein: CASSQTLAVRIEETQYF. The rearrangement joins TRBV7-2 to TRBJ2-5; 7 bases line up with TRBD2. The trim removed 5 bases at V and 3 bases at J, leaving 15 bases unmatched. This CDR3 is built from 17 residues. CDR1 SGHTA and CDR2 FQGNSA come from the germline V gene.

This clone has a single count. The chain uses TRBV29-1 and TRBJ1-2; a weak D match, TRBD1 (6 bases). The V gene's germline CDR1 is SQVTM and CDR2 ANQGSEA. The CDR3 consists of 15 residues. Trimming took 7 bases from V and 7 from J, leaving 25 bases between them. The chain's CDR3 is CSAEGSRTARGGYTF. The CDR3 DNA follows: TGCAGCGCTGAGGGCTCCCGGACAGCCCGAGGTGGCTACACCTTC.

This clone was observed once. The CDR3 loop is CASSSQGALAEAFF. The CDR3 nucleotides read TGCGCCAGCAGCTCCCAGGGGGCTCTGGCTGAAGCTTTCTTT. The chain has TRBV5-1 and TRBJ1-1; 8 bases fit TRBD1. The J segment lost 6 bases and the V segment lost 3 bases, leaving 7 bases of the junction unmatched. This CDR3 comprises 14 residues. Germline lookup yields CDR1 SGHRS and CDR2 YFSETQ.

This chain links TRBV20-1 with TRBJ1-1; the D is unclear. Trimming took off 3 bases at V and 5 bases at J, with 19 bases between the two ends. CDR1 and CDR2 from the germline V gene are DFQATT and SNEGSKA (reference sequence). The CDR3 has 15 amino acids. The CDR3 region is CSASRAGRGDTEAFF. The CDR3 DNA reads as TGCAGTGCTAGTCGGGCGGGGAGAGGAGATACTGAAGCTTTCTTT.

The gene calls are TRBV28 and TRBJ2-7; D may be TRBD1 (7 bases). The CDR3 is 15 residues long. CDR1 and CDR2 from the germline V gene are MDHEN and SYDVKM. Trimming removed 4 bases from V and 4 bases from J, with 17 bases in between. CDR3 sequence reads: CASSSGGKRGYEQYF. The CDR3 DNA sequence: TGTGCCAGCAGTTCAGGGGGGAAAAGAGGGTACGAGCAGTACTTC.

The chain combines TRBV5-1 with TRBJ2-6, with a tentative D call TRBD1 (5 bases). Germline assignment: CDR1 SGHRS and CDR2 YFSETQ. The ends were cut back, 0 bases at V and 0 bases at J, with 7 bases in the middle. The CDR3 totals 16 residues. CDR3 region: CASSLEGPSGANVLTF. CDR3 in DNA: TGCGCCAGCAGCTTGGAGGGGCCCTCTGGGGCCAACGTCCTGACTTTC.

This chain joins TRBV19 and TRBJ2-2; D may be TRBD1 (5 bases). The CDR3 totals 13 residues. V was clipped by 6 bases and J by 7 bases, with 12 bases between them. Germline V gives CDR1 LNHDA, CDR2 SQIVND (reference sequence). CDR3 in DNA: TGTGCCAGTAGCCAGGGCATGGGCGGGGAGCTGTTTTTT. It codes for CASSQGMGGELFF.